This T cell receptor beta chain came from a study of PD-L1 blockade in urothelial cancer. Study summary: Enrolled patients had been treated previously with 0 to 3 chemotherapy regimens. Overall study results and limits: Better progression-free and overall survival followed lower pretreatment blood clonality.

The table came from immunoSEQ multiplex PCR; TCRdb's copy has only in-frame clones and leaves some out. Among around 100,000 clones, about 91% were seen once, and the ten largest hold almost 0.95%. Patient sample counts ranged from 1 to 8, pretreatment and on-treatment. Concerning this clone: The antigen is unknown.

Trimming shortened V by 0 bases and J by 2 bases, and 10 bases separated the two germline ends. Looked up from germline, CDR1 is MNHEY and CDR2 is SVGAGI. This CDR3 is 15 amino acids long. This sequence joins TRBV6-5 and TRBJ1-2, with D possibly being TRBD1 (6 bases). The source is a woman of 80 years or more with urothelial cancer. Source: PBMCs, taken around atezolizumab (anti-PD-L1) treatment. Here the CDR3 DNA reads TGTGCCAGCAGTTACTCGGCCGGACAGAACTATGGCTACACCTTC. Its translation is CASSYSAGQNYGYTF.